This T cell receptor (beta chain) originates from a study of regulatory T cells in long-lasting Graves disease. Study in general: Recently diagnosed Graves' patients had received antithyroid drugs for under 3 months.

This clonotype was observed a few times. The antigen remains unidentified. To make TCR beta libraries, researchers used iRepertoire HTBI primers and Arm-PCR of CDR3 regions. MiXCR, run by TCRdb on the multiplex PCR reads, gives a single entry per CDR3 protein. The sample lists roughly 350,000 distinct CDR3 sequences, approximately 15% seen once, with 25% to 30% in the top ten. Stated time point: newly diagnosed GD, antithyroid drugs for less than 3 months. PBMC RNA was the source of the TCR library. The ends were cut back, 1 base at V and 0 bases at J, with 16 bases in the middle. Looked up from germline, CDR1 is SGHTA and CDR2 is FQGNSA. The CDR3 is 18 amino acids. Study-wide results and limits: Persistent Graves' patients showed less TCR diversity than newly diagnosed ones.

These sequences were also reported in another study, on T cells in Graves' hyperthyroidism and ophthalmopathy. That paper adds: Hyperthyroidism had been newly diagnosed in patients aged 18 to 65, and its duration was under 2 months. With the HTBI primer set, the TCR CDR3 went through a first round of RT-PCR.

The rearrangement joins TRBV7-2 to TRBJ2-1; a possible D gene is TRBD2 (7 bases). Sample: peripheral blood mononuclear cells (PBMCs), taken at new diagnosis, from a patient treated with antithyroid drugs. The clonotype comes from a man aged 35 to 55 with Graves disease. The CDR3 nucleotides read TGTGCCAGCAGCTTAGGGGGGGGCGGACGCCTCTCCTACAATGAGCAGTTCTTC. As protein: CASSLGGGGRLSYNEQFF.